Following are 8 T cell receptor beta chains from one sample sequenced in a study of T cells expressing NK-cell markers. TCRdb re-called the 5' RACE reads and gives one entry per CDR3 protein, without DNA. Its clone listing holds about 190,000 distinct CDR3 sequences. Input material: blood T cells: a sorted CD56 or NKG2C T cell subset, CD4+ or CD8+ T cells, or bulk PBMC T cells (not recorded which). These receptors came from a man between 18 and 69 years old in good health.

J is TRBJ1-1 and V is TRBV11-2; TCRdb's D gene call, TRBD1, goes unchecked for lack of DNA. The CDR3 has 15 amino acids. The germline V gene has CDR1 SGHAT and CDR2 FQNNGV. CDR3 sequence reads: CASSLGGKENTEAFF.

The chain recombines TRBV20-1 with TRBJ2-7; no DNA is available, so the TRBD2 call from TCRdb remains unchecked. This CDR3 is 14 amino acids long. Germline V CDR1 and CDR2: DFQATT, SNEGSKA (reference sequence). The CDR3: CSARDRTSVHEQYF.

The V gene is TRBV7-9, the J gene TRBJ1-1. Germline V gives CDR1 SEHNR, CDR2 FQNEAQ (reference sequence). This CDR3 is built from 15 residues. CDR3 in amino acids: CASSLAGLGLTEAFF.

The chain recombines TRBV7-6 with TRBJ2-2; TCRdb reports TRBD2, a call that lacks DNA to check it against. This CDR3 contains 15 residues. Germline loops: CDR1 SGHVS, CDR2 FNYEAQ. CDR3 sequence: CATLKGVAGAGELFF.

This chain links TRBV19 with TRBJ1-5. The CDR3 covers 16 residues. Per germline, CDR1 LNHDA and CDR2 SQIVND (reference sequence). The CDR3 region is CASSMWGENSNQPQHF.

The gene calls are TRBV5-1 and TRBJ2-7. Germline values: CDR1 SGHRS, CDR2 YFSETQ. The length of the CDR3 is 12 residues. The CDR3 loop is CASDQYSYEQYF.

The chain is built from TRBV27 and TRBJ2-1; TCRdb's D call, TRBD2, is unchecked because there is no DNA. The germline V gene has CDR1 MNHEY and CDR2 SMNVEV (reference sequence). CDR3 length: 14 residues. CDR3 amino acids: CASRIAGGLNEQFF.

This sequence joins TRBV20-1 and TRBJ2-5; TCRdb's D gene call, TRBD2, goes unchecked for lack of DNA. The V gene's germline CDR1 is DFQATT and CDR2 SNEGSKA (reference sequence). This CDR3 has 14 amino acids. The CDR3 loop is CSAREMRTRETQYF.